What follows are 24 T cell receptor beta chains derived from one specimen sequenced in a study of control samples from healthy donors and cancer patients (dated by TCRdb to 2019 to 2021). Library preparation was by the immunoSEQ multiplex PCR assay. TCRdb retrieved this table from immuneACCESS and kept in-frame rearrangements only. Not all clones are present; in checked studies, unresolved V genes account for under half, and no reason is known for the remainder. The sample table shows just over 150,000 clones, and nearly 95% are seen once. The biggest ten clones account for 2% to 2.5% of the sample. The specimen sequenced was blood. Source of these receptors: a man in his forties or fifties in good health.

The chain employs TRBV6-1 and TRBJ2-7; no clear D gene. The CDR3 is made up of 14 amino acids. CDR1 is MNHNS and CDR2 is SASEGT in the germline V gene. Trimming cost V 3 bases and J 5 bases, with 14 bases left between them. The CDR3 DNA follows: TGTGCCAGCAGTGAGTCCCCTCTCTCTAACGAGCAGTACTTC. Encoded protein: CASSESPLSNEQYF.

The J gene is TRBJ2-4, the V gene TRBV28; 8 bases line up with TRBD1. Germline assignment: CDR1 MDHEN and CDR2 SYDVKM. The CDR3 covers 16 residues. The ends lost 5 bases at V and 5 bases at J; junction bases unmatched: 11. This CDR3 reads CASSNRDRLIQNIQYF. CDR3 in DNA: TGTGCCAGCAGTAACCGGGACAGGTTAATCCAAAACATTCAGTACTTC.

The V gene is TRBV3-1 (or the pseudogene TRBV3-2), the J gene TRBJ2-5; D may be TRBD1 (5 bases). V was trimmed by 4 bases and J by 5 bases, leaving 11 bases between them. Germline V gene sequence: CDR1 LGHDT, CDR2 YNNKEL (reference sequence). The CDR3 covers 13 residues. CDR3 sequence (DNA): TGTGCCAGCAGCCGTCAGGGAACGGAGACCCAGTACTTC. Protein product: CASSRQGTETQYF.

The V gene is TRBV4-1, the J gene TRBJ2-7; 7 bases fit TRBD2. The CDR3 spans 15 residues. Trimming took 5 bases from V and 2 from J; bases not matched to a gene: 9. Germline V CDR1 and CDR2: MGHRA, YSYEKL. The CDR3 DNA is TGCGCCAGCAGCACCCCCAGGAGCGGGACCTACGAGCAGTACTTC. It encodes CASSTPRSGTYEQYF.

V and J are TRBV3-1 (or the pseudogene TRBV3-2) and TRBJ2-7; D is unclear. The CDR3 runs 15 residues. Germline-derived CDR1 and CDR2 are LGHDT and YNNKEL (reference sequence). Trimming pared 1 base from V and 4 bases from J, leaving 14 bases between. DNA of the CDR3: TGTGCCAGCAGCCAAGTCCGGACGCTCCGATACGAGCAGTACTTC. This translates into CASSQVRTLRYEQYF.

CDR3 sequence reads: CASSLGGLAVHDNEQFF. The CDR3 DNA reads TGCGCCAGCAGCTTGGGTGGGCTAGCGGTCCACGACAATGAGCAGTTCTTC. This chain connects TRBV5-1 to TRBJ2-1; TRBD2 agrees at 7 bases. The germline V gene has CDR1 SGHRS and CDR2 YFSETQ. V shed 0 bases and J 5 bases; nucleotides not matched to a gene: 11. The length of the CDR3 is 17 residues.

V and J are TRBV7-9 and TRBJ2-7, with D perhaps matching TRBD1 (6 bases). Germline values: CDR1 SEHNR, CDR2 FQNEAQ (reference sequence). The CDR3 is 12 amino acids. V lost 1 base to trimming and J lost 9 bases, with 10 bases between them. The CDR3 coding sequence is TGTGCCAGCAGCTTAGACAGGGAATGGCAGTACTTC. It is translated as CASSLDREWQYF.

This chain links TRBV24-1 with TRBJ2-1; 11 nucleotides agree with TRBD2. This CDR3 is 15 amino acids long. Trimming cost V 5 bases and J 9 bases; bases outside gene matches: 8. Germline V gene data show CDR1 as KGHDR and CDR2 as SFDVKD. The CDR3 nucleotides are TGTGCCACCAGTGTCGTAGCGGGAGGGCCCGGTGAGCAGTTCTTC. This translates into CATSVVAGGPGEQFF.

The chain combines TRBV2 with TRBJ1-6; D gene ambiguous. There are 13 residues in the CDR3. Germline V gene sequence: CDR1 SNHLY, CDR2 FYNNEI. V was clipped by 11 bases and J by 3 bases, with 11 bases between them. The chain's CDR3 is CAASRDYNSPLHF. DNA for the CDR3: TGTGCCGCATCAAGGGACTATAATTCACCCCTCCACTTT.

The chain recombines TRBV5-1 with TRBJ2-2; TRBD2 might be the D (6 bases). Germline CDR1 is SGHRS and CDR2 is YFSETQ. This CDR3 spans 15 amino acids. Trimming removed 4 bases at V and 1 base at J, with 11 bases between. DNA of the CDR3: TGCGCCAGCAGCCCCTGGGACTTGAACACCGGGGAGCTGTTTTTT. The encoded protein is CASSPWDLNTGELFF.

This sequence joins TRBV11-1 and TRBJ2-1; D uncertain. Germline CDR1 SGHAT, CDR2 FQDESV (reference sequence). V was shortened by 5 bases and J by 9 bases, with 11 bases between the two germline ends. This CDR3 is 12 amino acids long. Here the CDR3 DNA reads TGTGCCAGCAGCACCCGGCAGGTTGAGCAGTTCTTC. Its translation is CASSTRQVEQFF.

This chain uses TRBV6-1 with TRBJ2-7; no definite D call. Germline V lookup: CDR1 MNHNS, CDR2 SASEGT. The CDR3 has 13 residues. V lost 0 bases and J 3 bases, leaving 6 bases between the germline ends. The CDR3 loop is CASSEAWSYEQYF. CDR3 DNA: TGTGCCAGCAGTGAAGCGTGGAGCTACGAGCAGTACTTC.

The rearrangement links TRBV7-8 to TRBJ2-2, with a tentative D call TRBD1 (5 bases). Germline values: CDR1 SGHVS, CDR2 FQNEAQ. V lost 3 bases and J lost 0, with 8 bases in between. The CDR3 has 15 residues. CDR3 nucleotides: TGTGCCAGCAGCTTTGGGGCATCGAACACCGGGGAGCTGTTTTTT. Protein product: CASSFGASNTGELFF.

This chain connects TRBV6-5 to TRBJ1-1, with D possibly TRBD1 on 5 matching bases. Between the trimmed V and J ends, which lost 7 bases and 0 bases, there was a span of 12 bases. Germline V gene sequence: CDR1 MNHEY, CDR2 SVGAGI. CDR3 length: 14 residues. The CDR3 is CASKWTFMNTEAFF. As DNA, the CDR3 is TGTGCCAGCAAGTGGACATTTATGAACACTGAAGCTTTCTTT.

CDR3 bases: TGTGCCAGCAGCGTGGGGGGAGTCTCCTACAATGAGCAGTTCTTC. Encoded protein: CASSVGGVSYNEQFF. The chain has TRBV7-2 and TRBJ2-1; D is possibly TRBD2 (6 bases). This CDR3 spans 15 amino acids. Germline CDR1 SGHTA, CDR2 FQGNSA. V lost 5 bases and J 0 bases, leaving 11 bases between the germline ends.

Written as DNA, the CDR3 is TGCGCCAGCAGCCCCGGACTAGCGGGAGTCCTCGCGGGGCGCACAGATACGCAGTATTTT. This translates into CASSPGLAGVLAGRTDTQYF. The chain carries TRBV4-1 and TRBJ2-3; TRBD2 agrees at 13 bases. V gave up 4 bases and J gave up 1 base; unmatched junction bases: 14. CDR1 and CDR2 from the germline V gene are MGHRA and YSYEKL. The CDR3 consists of 20 residues.

V and J are TRBV7-2 and TRBJ1-1; TRBD1 aligns across 7 bases. The V gene end was trimmed by 1 base and the J gene end by 1 base; junction bases not matched to a gene: 6. The V gene's germline CDR1 is SGHTA and CDR2 FQGNSA. The CDR3 spans 16 residues. This CDR3 is CASSLVGTESNTEAFF. CDR3 sequence (DNA): TGTGCCAGCAGCTTAGTTGGGACAGAATCGAACACTGAAGCTTTCTTT.

This clone was detected a few times. This chain connects TRBV11-2 to TRBJ1-6, with 8 bases that match TRBD1. J gave up 6 bases and V 2 bases, and 6 bases lay outside the gene matches. There are 16 residues in the CDR3. Germline V gene sequence: CDR1 SGHAT, CDR2 FQNNGV. DNA for the CDR3: TGTGCCAGCAGCTTAAGATTAGGACAGGGTAATTCACCCCTCCACTTT. This sequence encodes CASSLRLGQGNSPLHF. Supplemented by reference TRBV11-2 and TRBJ1-6, the full variable domain reads EAGVAQSPRYKIIEKRQSVAFWCNPISGHATLYWYQQILGQGPKLLIQFQNNGVVDDSQLPKDRFSAERLKGVDSTLKIQPAKLEDSAVYLCASSLRLGQGNSPLHFGNGTRLTVT.

CDR3 in amino acids: CASSQGAGGPLYEQYF. The CDR3 nucleotides are TGCGCCAGCAGCCAAGGAGCGGGAGGGCCGTTATACGAGCAGTACTTC. This sequence joins TRBV4-1 and TRBJ2-7, with 10 bases that match TRBD2. The CDR3 runs 16 residues. The V gene end was trimmed by 1 base and the J gene end by 4 bases; junction bases not matched to a gene: 7. Germline V gene lookup returns CDR1 MGHRA and CDR2 YSYEKL.

The CDR3 loop is CASSLGRFQETQYF. CDR3 bases: TGTGCCAGCAGCTTAGGGAGGTTTCAAGAGACCCAGTACTTC. The chain carries TRBV7-9 and TRBJ2-5; D may be TRBD2 (5 bases). Germline V lookup: CDR1 SEHNR, CDR2 FQNEAQ (reference sequence). The V and J ends lost 1 base and 2 bases respectively, with 8 bases between them. This CDR3 is 14 amino acids long.

The chain joins TRBV29-1 to TRBJ1-1; 9 nucleotides match TRBD1. The J segment lost 1 base and the V segment lost 6 bases, leaving 3 bases of the junction unmatched. The CDR3 sequence is 13 residues long. Germline V CDR1 and CDR2: SQVTM, ANQGSEA. CDR3 DNA: TGCAGCGTCGGGGGACAGGGGAACACTGAAGCTTTCTTT. Encoded protein: CSVGGQGNTEAFF.

This clone was counted a single time. V is TRBV5-4 and J is TRBJ2-1; 9 nucleotides line up with TRBD1. With 3 bases clipped from V and 7 bases from J, the junction kept 11 bases outside the gene matches. Germline CDR1 reads SGHNT; CDR2 reads YYREEE (reference sequence). This CDR3 is built from 16 residues. This CDR3 reads CASSSGRDRVSNEQFF. The CDR3 DNA is TGTGCCAGCAGCTCGGGTAGGGACAGGGTATCAAATGAGCAGTTCTTC.

The table lists this clone with a count of one. The rearrangement links TRBV6-6 to TRBJ2-5; D not certain. The length of the CDR3 is 16 residues. The germline V gene encodes CDR1 MNHNY and CDR2 SVGAGI (reference sequence). Trimming shortened V by 4 bases and J by 2 bases, and 17 bases separated the two germline ends. CDR3 amino acids: CASSSGGVSRQETQYF. CDR3 DNA sequence: TGTGCCAGCAGTTCGGGCGGAGTCTCCCGACAAGAGACCCAGTACTTC.

This sequence joins TRBV10-1 and TRBJ2-1; 9 bases fit TRBD1. The CDR3 runs to 13 residues. CDR1 WNHNN and CDR2 SYGVQD come from the germline V gene (reference sequence). Trimming cost V 4 bases and J 9 bases; bases outside gene matches: 4. The chain's CDR3 is CASSVGQGLEQFF. The CDR3 region has the DNA TGCGCCAGCAGTGTTGGACAGGGGCTTGAGCAGTTCTTC.